The rows below give T cell receptor beta chains drawn from one sample of a study of OX40 agonist ivuxolimab in advanced cancers. The table came from immunoSEQ multiplex PCR; TCRdb's copy has only in-frame clones and leaves some out. Seen here are roughly 15,000 clones, about 81% observed once, and the top ten hold more than 35%. The input for sequencing was CD4+ or CD8+ T cells sorted from blood, taken in a trial of the OX40 agonist ivuxolimab. These receptor sequences come from an adult with an advanced solid tumor such as melanoma, head and neck, liver or kidney cancer. The CDR3 runs from the conserved cysteine through the conserved F or W. A D gene is named only where the DNA matches it firmly. Clone size is not always given. Where it is, it says once, few, many or a class for expanded clones.

CDR3: CASQGLSSYNEQFF; DNA: TGTGCCAGCCAGGGACTCAGCTCCTACAATGAGCAGTTCTTC; D: -; J: TRBJ2-1; V: TRBV27; size: -
CDR3: CASSLRSYSNQPQHF; DNA: TGTGCCAGCAGTCTCAGGAGTTATAGCAATCAGCCCCAGCATTTT; D: -; J: TRBJ1-5; V: TRBV2; size: -
CDR3: CASSPDRARTEAFF; DNA: TGCGCCAGCAGTCCGGACAGGGCAAGGACTGAAGCTTTCTTT; D: TRBD1; J: TRBJ1-1; V: TRBV4-3; size: once
CDR3: CASSQDHTNSYEQYF; DNA: TGCGCCAGCAGCCAAGATCACACCAACTCCTACGAGCAGTACTTC; D: -; J: TRBJ2-7; V: TRBV4-3; size: -
CDR3: CASSLGLAGPQVTQYF; DNA: TGTGCCAGCAGTCTCGGACTAGCGGGGCCGCAAGTTACCCAGTACTTC; D: TRBD2; J: TRBJ2-5; V: TRBV28; size: -
CDR3: CASSDRVHGELFF; DNA: TGCGCCAGCAGTGACAGGGTTCACGGGGAGCTGTTTTTT; D: -; J: TRBJ2-2; V: TRBV10-1; size: -
CDR3: CASSTRTGRAYGYTF; DNA: TGTGCCAGCAGTACTCGGACAGGGCGGGCCTATGGCTACACCTTC; D: TRBD1; J: TRBJ1-2; V: TRBV6-7; size: -
CDR3: CASSSQGAQPQHF; DNA: TGTGCCAGCAGCAGTCAGGGGGCCCAGCCCCAGCATTTT; D: -; J: TRBJ1-5; V: TRBV21-1; size: -
CDR3: CAISDPRQGGSYEQYF; DNA: TGTGCCATCAGTGATCCGCGGCAGGGGGGCTCTTACGAGCAGTACTTC; D: -; J: TRBJ2-7; V: TRBV6-1; size: -
CDR3: CASLADTQYF; DNA: TGTGCCAGCCTCGCAGATACGCAGTATTTT; D: -; J: TRBJ2-3; V: TRBV2; size: -
CDR3: CASSSRTSWGTDTQYF; DNA: TGTGCCAGCAGTTCCCGGACTAGCTGGGGCACAGATACGCAGTATTTT; D: TRBD2; J: TRBJ2-3; V: TRBV27; size: -
CDR3: CASSLGGGGTEAFF; DNA: TGTGCCAGCAGCTTAGGGGGAGGGGGCACTGAAGCTTTCTTT; D: -; J: TRBJ1-1; V: TRBV7-6; size: -
CDR3: CASSLADNEKLFF; DNA: TGTGCCAGCAGCTTAGCTGACAATGAAAAACTGTTTTTT; D: -; J: TRBJ1-4; V: TRBV7-9; size: -
CDR3: CASTQGQEREKLFF; DNA: TGTGCCAGCACCCAGGGGCAGGAGAGGGAAAAACTGTTTTTT; D: -; J: TRBJ1-4; V: TRBV7-9; size: few
CDR3: CASTGTHEQFF; DNA: TGTGCCAGTACGGGAACGCATGAGCAGTTCTTC; D: -; J: TRBJ2-1; V: TRBV6-6; size: -
CDR3: CASSLVPDRDYYEQYF; DNA: TGTGCCAGCAGCTTAGTCCCTGACAGGGATTACTACGAGCAGTACTTC; D: TRBD1; J: TRBJ2-7; V: TRBV7-8; size: -
CDR3: CASSGSSYNEQFF; DNA: TGTGCCAGCAGTGGTAGTTCCTACAATGAGCAGTTCTTC; D: -; J: TRBJ2-1; V: TRBV6-1; size: -
CDR3: CAISESQGMNTEAFF; DNA: TGTGCCATCAGTGAGTCACAAGGAATGAACACTGAAGCTTTCTTT; D: -; J: TRBJ1-1; V: TRBV10-3; size: -
CDR3: CASSGQGDQPQHF; DNA: TGTGCCAGTAGTGGACAGGGTGATCAGCCCCAGCATTTT; D: TRBD1; J: TRBJ1-5; V: TRBV19; size: -
CDR3: CASSQDMAGGPLNEQFF; DNA: TGCGCCAGCAGCCAAGATATGGCGGGAGGGCCATTAAATGAGCAGTTCTTC; D: TRBD2; J: TRBJ2-1; V: TRBV4-1; size: -
CDR3: CASSDRVNEQFF; DNA: TGTGCCAGCAGCGACAGGGTTAATGAGCAGTTCTTC; D: TRBD1; J: TRBJ2-1; V: TRBV6-1; size: -
CDR3: CASSTLQGAWHGYTF; DNA: TGCGCCAGCAGCACCTTACAGGGAGCTTGGCATGGCTACACCTTC; D: -; J: TRBJ1-2; V: TRBV5-1; size: many
CDR3: CASSDSGRTGNTIYF; DNA: TGTGCCAGCAGTGACTCGGGGAGAACTGGAAACACCATATATTTT; D: -; J: TRBJ1-3; V: TRBV2; size: -
CDR3: CASSPPWGSSYNEQFF; DNA: TGTGCCAGCTCACCACCGTGGGGGAGCTCCTACAATGAGCAGTTCTTC; D: -; J: TRBJ2-1; V: TRBV18; size: -
CDR3: CASSLYEGDYEQYF; DNA: TGTGCCAGCAGTTTATACGAGGGTGACTACGAGCAGTACTTC; D: -; J: TRBJ2-7; V: TRBV27; size: -
CDR3: CASSQDSGGRTYEQYF; DNA: TGCGCCAGCAGCCAAGATTCTGGCGGCAGAACCTACGAGCAGTACTTC; D: -; J: TRBJ2-7; V: TRBV4-1; size: -
CDR3: CASSQAGRVANTGELFF; DNA: TGCGCCAGCAGCCAAGCGGGACGGGTAGCGAACACCGGGGAGCTGTTTTTT; D: -; J: TRBJ2-2; V: TRBV4-3; size: -
CDR3: CASSFEPSYEQYF; DNA: TGTGCCAGCAGCTTCGAGCCCTCCTACGAGCAGTACTTC; D: -; J: TRBJ2-7; V: TRBV7-2; size: -
CDR3: CASSSWTGFDTEAFF; DNA: TGTGCCAGCAGTTCCTGGACAGGGTTTGACACTGAAGCTTTCTTT; D: TRBD1; J: TRBJ1-1; V: TRBV28; size: -
CDR3: CASSPLTMDSNEQFF; DNA: TGTGCCAGCAGCCCGTTGACGATGGACTCCAATGAGCAGTTCTTC; D: -; J: TRBJ2-1; V: TRBV28; size: -
CDR3: CASSPWGDRAFETQYF; DNA: TGCGCCAGCAGCCCATGGGGGGACAGGGCCTTCGAGACCCAGTACTTC; D: TRBD1; J: TRBJ2-5; V: TRBV4-1; size: once
CDR3: CASSQETVRPLENEQFF; DNA: TGCGCCAGCAGCCAAGAGACAGTTCGCCCCCTGGAGAATGAGCAGTTCTTC; D: -; J: TRBJ2-1; V: TRBV4-3; size: -
CDR3: CASSPDSSFNSPLHF; DNA: TGTGCCAGCAGTCCGGACAGCAGTTTTAATTCACCCCTCCACTTT; D: -; J: TRBJ1-6; V: TRBV27; size: -
CDR3: CASSLKAATQGPQHF; DNA: TGTGCCAGCAGCTTGAAAGCGGCCACCCAAGGTCCCCAGCATTTT; D: -; J: TRBJ1-5; V: TRBV5-6; size: few
CDR3: CASSLGGGSYEQYF; DNA: TGTGCCAGCAGTCTGGGCGGGGGGTCCTACGAGCAGTACTTC; D: TRBD2; J: TRBJ2-7; V: TRBV6-1; size: -
CDR3: CASSRSSGTYEQFF; DNA: TGTGCCAGTAGTCGGTCTAGCGGAACTTATGAGCAGTTCTTC; D: TRBD2; J: TRBJ2-1; V: TRBV19; size: once
CDR3: CASSLSSVNYGYTF; DNA: TGTGCCAGCAGTTTATCTTCGGTTAACTATGGCTACACCTTC; D: -; J: TRBJ1-2; V: TRBV6-5; size: -
CDR3: CASSFDRNEQFF; DNA: TGCGCCAGCAGCTTTGATAGGAATGAGCAGTTCTTC; D: -; J: TRBJ2-1; V: TRBV10-1; size: -
CDR3: CASSFTWDFSNTEAFF; DNA: TGTGCCAGCAGCTTTACCTGGGACTTTTCGAACACTGAAGCTTTCTTT; D: -; J: TRBJ1-1; V: TRBV7-3; size: -
CDR3: CAISVGLTSLIISHEQFF; DNA: TGTGCCATCAGTGTGGGCCTGACTAGCCTAATAATCAGCCATGAGCAGTTCTTC; D: TRBD2; J: TRBJ2-1; V: TRBV6-1; size: -
CDR3: CASGWYPNEQFF; DNA: TGTGCCTCAGGATGGTACCCGAATGAGCAGTTCTTC; D: -; J: TRBJ2-1; V: TRBV27; size: -
CDR3: CASSLGAWQGGPIDEQFF; DNA: TGTGCCAGCAGCTTAGGAGCTTGGCAGGGCGGCCCAATTGATGAGCAGTTCTTC; D: -; J: TRBJ2-1; V: TRBV7-8; size: -
CDR3: CASSLVPSSNEQFF; DNA: TGTGCCAGCAGCTTAGTGCCTAGTAGCAATGAGCAGTTCTTC; D: -; J: TRBJ2-1; V: TRBV7-9; size: -
CDR3: CASSLVADTINSGNTIYF; DNA: TGTGCCAGCAGCTTAGTAGCAGACACCATTAACTCTGGAAACACCATATATTTT; D: -; J: TRBJ1-3; V: TRBV7-6; size: once
CDR3: CASSYLTEETQYF; DNA: TGTGCCAGCAGTTACCTGACAGAAGAGACCCAGTACTTC; D: -; J: TRBJ2-5; V: TRBV6-6; size: -
CDR3: CASSFGTDMQFF; DNA: TGCGCCAGCAGCTTCGGGACCGACATGCAGTTCTTC; D: -; J: TRBJ2-1; V: TRBV5-1; size: -
CDR3: CASSLAIGDNYEQYF; DNA: TGTGCCAGCAGCTTAGCGATCGGGGACAACTACGAGCAGTACTTC; D: -; J: TRBJ2-7; V: TRBV7-9; size: -
CDR3: CTSSHPGTGPTDTQYF; DNA: TGCACCAGCAGCCACCCCGGGACTGGCCCCACAGATACGCAGTATTTT; D: -; J: TRBJ2-3; V: TRBV1; size: -
CDR3: CAINGGAQETQYF; DNA: TGTGCCATCAACGGGGGGGCTCAAGAGACCCAGTACTTC; D: TRBD2; J: TRBJ2-5; V: TRBV6-1; size: -
CDR3: CASSHVGRAYEQYF; DNA: TGCGCCAGCAGCCATGTCGGGAGGGCCTACGAGCAGTACTTC; D: TRBD2; J: TRBJ2-7; V: TRBV4-3; size: -
CDR3: CASSEVGDSVEQYF; DNA: TGTGCCAGCAGTGAAGTCGGCGATTCGGTAGAGCAGTACTTC; D: -; J: TRBJ2-5; V: TRBV25-1; size: -
CDR3: CATAAGPTGNHGELFF; DNA: TGTGCCACCGCGGCGGGGCCGACTGGGAATCACGGGGAGCTGTTTTTT; D: -; J: TRBJ2-2; V: TRBV9; size: -
CDR3: CASSPDSSGNTEAFF; DNA: TGTGCCAGCAGCCCAGACAGTTCTGGGAACACTGAAGCTTTCTTT; D: -; J: TRBJ1-1; V: TRBV7-9; size: -